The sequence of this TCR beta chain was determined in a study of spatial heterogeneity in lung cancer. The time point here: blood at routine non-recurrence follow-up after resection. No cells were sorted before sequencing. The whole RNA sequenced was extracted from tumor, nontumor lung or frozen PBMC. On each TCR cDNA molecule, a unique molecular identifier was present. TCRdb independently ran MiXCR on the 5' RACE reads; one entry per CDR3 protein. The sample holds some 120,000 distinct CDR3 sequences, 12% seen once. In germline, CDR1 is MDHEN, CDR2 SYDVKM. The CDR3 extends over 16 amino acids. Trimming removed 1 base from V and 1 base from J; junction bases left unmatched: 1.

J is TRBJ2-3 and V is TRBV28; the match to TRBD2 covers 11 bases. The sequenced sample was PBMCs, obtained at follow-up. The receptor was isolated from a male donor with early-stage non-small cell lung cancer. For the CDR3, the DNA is TGTGCCAGCAGTTTATTACTAGCGGGGGGCACAGATACGCAGTATTTT. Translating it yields CASSLLLAGGTDTQYF.